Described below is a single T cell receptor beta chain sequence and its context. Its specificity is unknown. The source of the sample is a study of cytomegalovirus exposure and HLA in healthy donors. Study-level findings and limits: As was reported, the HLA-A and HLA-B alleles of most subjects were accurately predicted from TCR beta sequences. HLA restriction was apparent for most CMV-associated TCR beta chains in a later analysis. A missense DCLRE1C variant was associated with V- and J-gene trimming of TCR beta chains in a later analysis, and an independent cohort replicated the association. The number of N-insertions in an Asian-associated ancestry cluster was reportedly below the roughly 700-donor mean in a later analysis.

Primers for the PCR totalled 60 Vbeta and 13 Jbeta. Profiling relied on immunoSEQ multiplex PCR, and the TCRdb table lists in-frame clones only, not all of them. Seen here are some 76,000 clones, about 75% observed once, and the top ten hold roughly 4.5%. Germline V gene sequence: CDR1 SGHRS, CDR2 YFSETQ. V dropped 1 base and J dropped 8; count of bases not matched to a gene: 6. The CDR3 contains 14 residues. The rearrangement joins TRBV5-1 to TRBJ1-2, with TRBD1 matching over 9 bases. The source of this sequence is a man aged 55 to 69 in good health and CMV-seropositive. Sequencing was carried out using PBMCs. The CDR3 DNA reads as TGCGCCAGCAGCTTGTCTCTGGGACAGGGAGGCTACACCTTC. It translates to CASSLSLGQGGYTF.